This record concerns one TCR beta chain sequence. The CDR3 contains 15 residues. The V gene's germline CDR1 is SEHNR and CDR2 FQNEAQ (reference sequence). The J segment lost 0 bases and the V segment lost 4 bases, leaving 3 bases of the junction unmatched. The data were obtained in a study of T cell responses to AZD1222 COVID-19 vaccine. Method: immunoSEQ multiplex PCR; TCRdb's copy keeps in-frame clones and lacks some. The sample lists roughly 140,000 clones; more than 70% were seen once. This TCR was sampled from an adult in good health. The V call is TRBV7-9, the J call TRBJ1-3; TRBD1 aligns across 7 bases. This material consisted of peripheral blood, taken on day 0 of AZD1222 vaccination. The CDR3 region is CASSYDRASGNTIYF. CDR3 bases: TGTGCCAGCAGCTACGACAGGGCCTCTGGAAACACCATATATTTT.